This TCR beta chain was captured by sequencing in a study of metastatic and nonmetastatic thyroid tumors. Germline CDR1 and CDR2: GTSNPN and SVGIG (reference sequence). V lost 2 bases and J lost 2; bases outside the gene matches: 4. CDR3 length: 14 residues. TCRdb ran MiXCR on the PCR reads. Here the sample spans tens of thousands of clones, around 47% being singletons. Patients were all untreated before their thyroid surgery. This TCR came from a male donor with papillary thyroid cancer or a benign thyroid nodule (not recorded which). Some clones in this sample may be carry-over from other donors' samples. The sample consisted of tumor tissue. This chain connects TRBV30 to TRBJ2-3; 7 bases match TRBD2. The DNA for the CDR3 is TGTGCCTGGAGTTTGGGGGGGGACACAGATACGCAGTATTTT. Its protein product is CAWSLGGDTDTQYF.